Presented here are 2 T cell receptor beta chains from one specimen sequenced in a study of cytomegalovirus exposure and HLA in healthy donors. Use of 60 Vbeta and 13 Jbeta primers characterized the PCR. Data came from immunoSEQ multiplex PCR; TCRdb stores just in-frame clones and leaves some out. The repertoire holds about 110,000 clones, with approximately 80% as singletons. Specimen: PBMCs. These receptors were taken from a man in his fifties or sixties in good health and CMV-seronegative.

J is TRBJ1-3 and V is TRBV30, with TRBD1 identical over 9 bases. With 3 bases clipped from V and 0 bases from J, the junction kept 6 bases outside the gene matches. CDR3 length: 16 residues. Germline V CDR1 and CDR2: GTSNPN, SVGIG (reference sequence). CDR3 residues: CAWRRDRAVSGNTIYF. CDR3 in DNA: TGTGCCTGGAGAAGGGACAGGGCCGTCTCTGGAAACACCATATATTTT. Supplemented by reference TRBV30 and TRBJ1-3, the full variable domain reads SQTIHQWPATLVQPVGSPLSLECTVEGTSNPNLYWYRQAAGRGLQLLFYSVGIGQISSEVPQNLSASRPQDRQFILSSKKLLLSDSGFYLCAWRRDRAVSGNTIYFGEGSWLTVV.

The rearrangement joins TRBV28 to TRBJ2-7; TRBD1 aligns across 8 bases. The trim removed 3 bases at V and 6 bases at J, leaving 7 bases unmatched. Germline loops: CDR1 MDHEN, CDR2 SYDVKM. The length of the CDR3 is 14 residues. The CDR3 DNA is TGTGCCAGCAGTTTCTCGGACAGGGCGACCGAGCAGTACGTC. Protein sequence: CASSFSDRATEQYV.